These 28 T cell receptor beta chains were sequenced from one sample in a study of CD8+CD57+ T cells in acquired aplastic anemia (dated by TCRdb to between 2017 and 2018). This sample was sequenced with an Illumina HiSeq 2000. Profiling of TCR beta VDJ combinations and CDR3 sequences used genomic DNA as the template. TCRdb reworked the public reads: Q25 trimming with fastp, MiXCR clone assembly, productive beta chains retained. Every CDR3 protein is listed once, alongside the most common genes and DNA of its rows. Here the sample has 150,000 to 200,000 distinct CDR3 sequences; roughly 43% occur a single time. Together, the top ten hold around 1% of the sample. Flow cytometry had shown CD8+CD57+ cell expansion in the patients selected for sequencing. The sample taken for sequencing was sorted CD4+, CD8+, or CD8+CD57+ T cells (not recorded which) from PBMCs. These receptors originate from a human donor with aplastic anemia.

In this sample, this clonotype turned up many times. CDR3: CASSDRGNTEAFF. The CDR3 DNA reads TGCGCCAGCAGTGACAGGGGGAACACTGAAGCTTTCTTT. The rearrangement joins TRBV10-2 to TRBJ1-1; TRBD1 is a possible D gene (6 bases). Germline loops: CDR1 WSHSY, CDR2 SAAADI. This CDR3 has 13 residues. Trimming removed 3 bases from V and 1 base from J, with 6 bases in between.

At least ten counts were recorded for this clonotype. The J gene is TRBJ2-7, the V gene TRBV7-8; TRBD1 matches at 7 bases. The CDR3 length is 13 residues. V dropped 9 bases and J dropped 4; count of bases not matched to a gene: 9. CDR1 and CDR2 (germline): SGHVS, FQNEAQ. CDR3 sequence: CASKQGSGYEQYF. The CDR3 DNA sequence: TGTGCCAGTAAACAGGGGTCGGGGTACGAGCAGTACTTC.

Remarks on this clonotype: A much larger clonotype is one base distant, so this may be a read error. The missing conserved phenylalanine or tryptophan at the end of this CDR3 makes a read error likely. The V and J genes are TRBV5-1 and TRBJ1-2; unclear D gene. There are 16 residues in the CDR3. With 1 base removed from V and 1 base from J, the gap between germline ends came to 14 bases. CDR1 is SGHRS and CDR2 is YFSETQ in the germline V gene. This chain's CDR3 is CASSLILSDFNYGYTL. Here the CDR3 DNA reads TGCGCCAGCAGCTTGATTTTGTCGGACTTTAACTATGGCTACACCCTC.

This clonotype came up many times. The chain combines TRBV6-1 with TRBJ2-7, with 9 bases fitting TRBD1. Unmatched junction bases numbered 12, after V lost 6 bases and J lost 6 bases. The CDR3 spans 15 residues. Germline lookup yields CDR1 MNHNS and CDR2 SASEGT. The CDR3 sequence is CASRVPGQGMSEQYF. The CDR3 bases are TGTGCCAGCAGAGTGCCGGGACAGGGTATGTCCGAGCAGTACTTC.

At least ten counts were recorded for this clonotype. This sequence joins TRBV3-1 and TRBJ1-2; 7 bases line up with TRBD1. Germline CDR1 is LGHDT and CDR2 is YNNKEL (reference sequence). The CDR3 extends over 15 amino acids. J lost 4 bases, V lost 4 bases, and 9 bases had no gene match. In DNA form, the CDR3 reads TGTGCCAGCAGCCCTGTACCCACAGGGGTCTATGGCTACACCTTC. It codes for CASSPVPTGVYGYTF. The full variable domain, in which reference TRBV3-1 and TRBJ1-2 provide the parts outside the CDR3, is DTAVSQTPKYLVTQMGNDKSIKCEQNLGHDTMYWYKQDSKKFLKIMFSYNNKELIINETVPNRFSPKSPDKAHLNLHINSLELGDSAVYFCASSPVPTGVYGYTFGSGTRLTVV.

CDR3 loop: CSARARGGNSGNTIYF. The CDR3 DNA reads as TGCAGTGCTAGAGCGAGGGGAGGGAACTCTGGAAACACCATATATTTT. V usage is TRBV20-1 and J usage is TRBJ1-3; D perhaps matches TRBD1 (5 bases). The CDR3 contains 16 residues. The germline V gene has CDR1 DFQATT and CDR2 SNEGSKA (reference sequence). V was pared by 1 base and J by 0 bases, with 13 bases between.

The V and J genes are TRBV3-1 and TRBJ2-2, with D possibly being TRBD2 (6 bases). Germline CDR1 reads LGHDT; CDR2 reads YNNKEL (reference sequence). Trimming left V 1 base short and J 1 base short, with 19 bases between. The CDR3 has 19 amino acids. The CDR3 loop is CASSQVGWGVIENTGELFF. The CDR3 DNA is TGTGCCAGCAGCCAAGTTGGTTGGGGGGTAATAGAGAACACCGGGGAGCTGTTTTTT.

In this sample, this clonotype turned up many times. The chain is built from TRBV12-3 or TRBV12-4 and TRBJ2-6; D remains unclear. V was clipped by 5 bases and J by 0 bases, with 8 bases between them. The CDR3 has 15 residues. This chain's CDR3 is CASSPAASGANVLTF. CDR3 coding DNA: TGTGCCAGCAGTCCGGCCGCCTCTGGGGCCAACGTCCTGACTTTC.

The chain recombines TRBV2 with TRBJ2-3, with D hard to call. The CDR3 is made up of 12 amino acids. V lost 8 bases and J lost 0, with 6 bases in between. Looked up from germline, CDR1 is SNHLY and CDR2 is FYNNEI. The CDR3 loop reads CASARSTDTQYF. Written as DNA, the CDR3 is TGTGCCAGCGCCAGAAGCACAGATACGCAGTATTTT.

This clonotype was found many times. The chain joins TRBV2 to TRBJ1-5; 7 nucleotides agree with TRBD1. The CDR3 runs 14 residues. Looked up from germline, CDR1 is SNHLY and CDR2 is FYNNEI. Trimming at V came to 6 bases and at J to 2 bases, leaving 4 bases not matched to a gene. The CDR3 protein is CASSYTGGNQPQHF. The CDR3 DNA is TGTGCCAGCAGCTATACAGGGGGCAATCAGCCCCAGCATTTT. The variable domain in full, with the rest retrieved from reference TRBV2 and TRBJ1-5, is EPEVTQTPSHQVTQMGQEVILRCVPISNHLYFYWYRQILGQKVEFLVSFYNNEISEKSEIFDDQFSVERPDGSNFTLKIRSTKLEDSAMYFCASSYTGGNQPQHFGDGTRLSIL.

This clonotype showed up many times. The DNA of the CDR3 is TGTGCCAGCAGCCAGGGTCAGGACAGGGGACACACCGGGGAGCTGTTTTTT. This encodes CASSQGQDRGHTGELFF. This chain joins TRBV5-4 and TRBJ2-2; 9 nucleotides agree with TRBD1. This CDR3 region has 17 residues. Germline CDR1 is SGHNT and CDR2 is YYREEE (reference sequence). Trimming removed 4 bases from V and 3 bases from J; junction bases left unmatched: 10.

This clonotype appeared once. The chain couples TRBV2 to TRBJ2-1; D might be TRBD1 or TRBD2, each matching 7 bases. With 3 bases removed from V and 14 bases from J, the gap between germline ends came to 14 bases. CDR1 is SNHLY and CDR2 is FYNNEI in the germline V gene. The CDR3 loop spans 12 amino acids. This chain's CDR3 is CASSEREGAEFF. The DNA of the CDR3 is TGTGCCAGCAGTGAGAGGGAGGGGGCGGAGTTCTTC.

J is TRBJ2-1 and V is TRBV11-2; D remains unclear. V dropped 0 bases and J dropped 2 bases, with 11 bases sitting between them. There are 16 residues in the CDR3. Germline V gene lookup returns CDR1 SGHAT and CDR2 FQNNGV. CDR3 nucleotides: TGTGCCAGCAGCTTAGAGCAGCCCCAGACCTACAATGAGCAGTTCTTC. Translating it yields CASSLEQPQTYNEQFF.

This clonotype appeared many times. The genes are TRBV9 and TRBJ1-2; tentatively, D is TRBD1 (5 bases). Germline CDR1 and CDR2: SGDLS and YYNGEE. V was pared by 3 bases and J by 4 bases, with 7 bases between. The CDR3 sequence is 12 residues long. CDR3 amino acids: CASSGGGYGYTF. The CDR3 nucleotides are TGTGCCAGCAGCGGGGGGGGCTATGGCTACACCTTC.

This chain joins TRBV12-3 or TRBV12-4 and TRBJ1-1; TRBD1 agrees at 8 bases. Germline trimming cut 6 bases from V and 11 bases from J; bases unmatched to any gene: 14. The CDR3 sequence is 14 residues long. The CDR3 sequence is CASRQQGVPADAFF. CDR3 nucleotide sequence: TGTGCCAGCAGGCAACAGGGGGTCCCAGCCGATGCTTTCTTT.

V and J are TRBV20-1 and TRBJ1-1; 12 nucleotides line up with TRBD1. The CDR3 has 13 amino acids. Germline values: CDR1 DFQATT, CDR2 SNEGSKA (reference sequence). The J segment lost 8 bases and the V segment lost 6 bases, leaving 7 bases of the junction unmatched. CDR3 DNA sequence: TGCAGTGCCGCCGGGACAGGGGGCCGGGAAGCTTTCTTT. This sequence encodes CSAAGTGGREAFF.

The chain has TRBV7-3 and TRBJ2-7; 9 nucleotides agree with TRBD2. There are 15 residues in the CDR3. J gave up 2 bases and V 5 bases, and 7 bases lay outside the gene matches. Germline-derived CDR1 and CDR2 are SGHTA and FQGTGA. This chain's CDR3 is CASSPAGGSTYEQYF. The CDR3 DNA is TGTGCCAGCAGCCCCGCGGGAGGGTCGACCTACGAGCAGTACTTC.

Concerning this clonotype: The junction does not match germline at one end; this may be a read error. The genes are TRBV9 and TRBJ2-1, with 13 bases aligning to TRBD2. The CDR3 has 16 amino acids. Germline V gives CDR1 SGDLS, CDR2 YYNGEE. The CDR3 sequence: CASSVGGGLAGFEQLF. In DNA, the CDR3 is TGTGCCAGCAGCGTAGGGGGGGGACTAGCGGGGTTTGAGCAGCTCTTC.

This chain connects TRBV20-1 to TRBJ2-1; the match to TRBD2 covers 7 bases. Germline CDR1 reads DFQATT; CDR2 reads SNEGSKA (reference sequence). V dropped 6 bases and J dropped 3; count of bases not matched to a gene: 8. This CDR3 has 14 residues. CDR3 in amino acids: CSARVAGDYNEQFF. CDR3 coding DNA: TGCAGTGCGAGGGTGGCGGGGGACTACAATGAGCAGTTCTTC.

The V gene is TRBV25-1, the J gene TRBJ2-7, with 10 bases lining up with TRBD1. Unmatched junction bases numbered 8, after V lost 4 bases and J lost 2 bases. The CDR3 is 16 amino acids. The germline V gene has CDR1 MGHDK and CDR2 SYGVNS. DNA for the CDR3: TGTGCCAGCAGTGGCCTCTCCGGGACAGGGGCCTACGAGCAGTACTTC. This sequence encodes CASSGLSGTGAYEQYF.

This clonotype was counted ten times or more. The chain couples TRBV19 to TRBJ1-2; D is unresolved. The CDR3 spans 14 residues. Trimming took 6 bases from V and 5 from J, leaving 16 bases between them. Per germline, CDR1 LNHDA and CDR2 SQIVND (reference sequence). The CDR3 DNA sequence: TGTGCCAGTAGCACGGGATTCCAAGGGTATGGCTACACCTTC. This translates into CASSTGFQGYGYTF.

This clonotype has at least ten counts. V is TRBV7-9 and J is TRBJ2-1; no clear D gene. The V end lost 1 base, the J end lost 5 bases, and 15 bases lay between the germline ends. The germline V gene has CDR1 SEHNR and CDR2 FQNEAQ (reference sequence). The CDR3 sequence is 16 residues long. The CDR3 region has the DNA TGTGCCAGCAGCTTAGGTTCATTGACGGGCGACAATGAGCAGTTCTTC. This gives the protein CASSLGSLTGDNEQFF. Based on the CDR3 plus reference TRBV7-9 and TRBJ2-1, the full variable domain is DTGVSQNPRHKITKRGQNVTFRCDPISEHNRLYWYRQTLGQGPEFLTYFQNEAQLEKSRLLSDRFSAERPKGSFSTLEIQRTEQGDSAMYLCASSLGSLTGDNEQFFGPGTRLTVL.

This clonotype was recorded many times. CDR3 loop: CASSTGTGWVTGELFF. CDR3 in DNA: TGTGCCAGTAGTACGGGGACAGGGTGGGTCACCGGGGAGCTGTTTTTT. The chain is built from TRBV19 and TRBJ2-2; 9 positions match TRBD1. The V and J ends lost 4 bases and 4 bases, in that order; junction bases with no gene match: 7. Germline V gene data show CDR1 as LNHDA and CDR2 as SQIVND (reference sequence). This CDR3 has 16 amino acids.

This clonotype was seen ten or more times. The rearrangement joins TRBV6-2 or TRBV6-3 to TRBJ2-5; 13 bases align to TRBD2. V dropped 4 bases and J dropped 3; count of bases not matched to a gene: 5. CDR1 is MNHEY, CDR2 SVGEGT, per germline. The CDR3 length is 16 residues. CDR3 sequence (DNA): TGTGCCAGCAGTTCCCCTGGACTAGCGGGGGAAGAGACCCAGTACTTC. It specifies CASSSPGLAGEETQYF.

The sample holds one count of this clonotype. Written as DNA, the CDR3 is TGCAGTGCTATTCTAGCGGGGGAGGACCCAAAAGAGACCCAGTACTTC. It codes for CSAILAGEDPKETQYF. The chain is built from TRBV20-1 and TRBJ2-5, with 10 bases that match TRBD2. The CDR3 is 16 amino acids. Germline CDR1 reads DFQATT; CDR2 reads SNEGSKA (reference sequence). After removal of 4 bases from V and 3 bases from J, the junction contained 11 bases not matched to a gene.

This chain joins TRBV9 and TRBJ2-4, with 9 nucleotides matching TRBD1. V lost 3 bases, J lost 7 bases, and 14 bases stayed unmatched. From germline, CDR1 is SGDLS and CDR2 YYNGEE. The CDR3 runs 17 residues. The CDR3 nucleotides are TGTGCCAGCAGCGCGAGCATACCGGGACAGGGTAGGAACATTCAGTACTTC. It specifies CASSASIPGQGRNIQYF.

At least ten counts were recorded for this clonotype. The chain uses TRBV7-2 and TRBJ1-1; the D is unclear. V was shortened by 3 bases and J by 8 bases, with 7 bases between the two germline ends. CDR1 and CDR2 (germline): SGHTA, FQGNSA. The CDR3 covers 11 residues. The CDR3 region is CASSFNREAFF. In DNA, the CDR3 is TGTGCCAGCAGCTTCAATAGGGAAGCTTTCTTT. The full variable domain, completed using reference TRBV7-2 and TRBJ1-1, is GAGVSQSPSNKVTEKGKDVELRCDPISGHTALYWYRQSLGQGLEFLIYFQGNSAPDKSGLPSDRFSAERTGGSVSTLTIQRTQQEDSAVYLCASSFNREAFFGQGTRLTVV.

This clonotype has at least ten counts. The chain couples TRBV20-1 to TRBJ2-7; a weak D match, TRBD2 (6 bases). CDR1 is DFQATT, CDR2 SNEGSKA, per germline (reference sequence). Trimming took off 3 bases at V and 3 bases at J, with 15 bases between the two ends. The CDR3 is 14 residues long. CDR3 nucleotides: TGCAGTGCTAGCGCGGGGCAGGGTTTCTACGAGCAGTACTTC. It is translated as CSASAGQGFYEQYF.